This T cell receptor beta chain stems from a study of T-cell reconstitution after alpha-beta-depleted transplantation in children. Unique molecular identifiers were used to barcode this TCRbeta library. MiXCR was run by TCRdb on the PCR reads, yielding one entry per CDR3 protein. The sample has about 980,000 distinct CDR3 sequences; about 29% are singletons. The trim removed 1 base at V and 3 bases at J, leaving 4 bases unmatched. CDR3 length: 16 amino acids. Germline V gives CDR1 SGHRS, CDR2 YFSETQ. This TCR was sampled from a boy younger than two who had a stem cell transplant for SCID, so the T cells may come from the graft donor. The specimen was PBMCs, mostly from graft donor cells, collected 360 days after TCRalphabeta/CD19-depleted stem cell transplant. The chain carries TRBV5-1 and TRBJ2-5; 12 bases match TRBD2. The CDR3 loop is CASSLWSSGGEETQYF. The CDR3 region has the DNA TGCGCCAGCAGCTTGTGGTCTAGCGGGGGGGAAGAGACCCAGTACTTC. The full variable domain, its missing parts supplied by reference TRBV5-1 and TRBJ2-5, is KAGVTQTPRYLIKTRGQQVTLSCSPISGHRSVSWYQQTPGQGLQFLFEYFSETQRNKGNFPGRFSGRQFSNSRSEMNVSTLELGDSALYLCASSLWSSGGEETQYFGPGTRLLVL.